This T cell receptor beta chain was identified in a study of PD-1 blockade in classical Hodgkin lymphoma. Study-level results: Compared with baseline, CD4+ but not CD8+ TCR diversity had risen significantly by C4D1.

In the case of this clone: Its specificity is unknown.

This CDR3 spans 13 amino acids. In germline, CDR1 is SGHRS, CDR2 YFSETQ. V lost 4 bases and J lost 4, with 9 bases in between. Sequencing was performed with immunoSEQ multiplex PCR; in TCRdb, only in-frame clones are kept and a portion is missing. The repertoire includes 45,000 to 55,000 clones, roughly 80% of them detected once, and approximately 15% sits in the top ten. Each patient experienced a relapse that followed autologous stem cell transplantation, and brentuximab vedotin exposure varied. Sequences were derived from peripheral blood mononuclear cells (PBMCs), sampled at baseline. The TCR originated in a human donor with classical Hodgkin lymphoma. The gene calls are TRBV5-1 and TRBJ2-1; a possible D gene is TRBD1 (6 bases). As DNA, the CDR3 is TGCGCCAGCAGCAGGGACACTTACAATGAGCAGTTCTTC. Residues: CASSRDTYNEQFF.